This TCR beta chain was obtained from a study of response to subunit inactivated influenza vaccine. Regarding the study as a whole: Authors suggested that a seasonal influenza vaccination recruits few new T cells each time.

On this clonotype itself: The antigen remains undetermined.

TCRdb fed the RT-PCR reads into MiXCR, producing one record per CDR3 protein. Here the sample spans around 540,000 distinct CDR3 sequences, about 10% being singletons. The CDR3 is 11 amino acids. Trimming pared 6 bases from V and 11 bases from J, leaving 11 bases between. This TCR was recovered from a man in his fifties who received an inactivated influenza vaccine. The chain recombines TRBV12-3 or TRBV12-4 with TRBJ2-1, with D hard to call. The sequencing used PBMCs from blood, collected on the day of vaccination. This CDR3 reads CASRDTAQQFF. Written as DNA, the CDR3 is TGTGCCAGCAGGGATACAGCGCAGCAGTTCTTC.